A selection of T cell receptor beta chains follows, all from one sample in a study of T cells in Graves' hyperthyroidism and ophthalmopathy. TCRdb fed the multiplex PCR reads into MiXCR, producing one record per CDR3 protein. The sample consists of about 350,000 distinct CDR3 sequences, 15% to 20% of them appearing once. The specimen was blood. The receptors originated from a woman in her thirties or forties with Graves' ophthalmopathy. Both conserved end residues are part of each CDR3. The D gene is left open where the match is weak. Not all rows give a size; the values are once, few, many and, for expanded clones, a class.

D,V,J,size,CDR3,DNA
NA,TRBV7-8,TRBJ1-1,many,CASSLGDTNTEAFF,TGTGCCAGCAGCTTAGGCGACACGAACACTGAAGCTTTCTTT
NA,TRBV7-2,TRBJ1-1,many,CASSSIGQGGSEAFF,TGTGCCAGCAGCAGCATCGGCCAAGGGGGGTCTGAAGCTTTCTTT
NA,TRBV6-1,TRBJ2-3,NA,CASRVGGGGSQYF,TGTGCCAGCCGAGTGGGAGGTGGCGGGTCGCAGTATTTT
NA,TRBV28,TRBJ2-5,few,CASSLWDNQETQYF,TGTGCCAGCAGTTTATGGGACAATCAAGAGACCCAGTACTTC
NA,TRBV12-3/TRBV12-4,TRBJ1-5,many,CASSLGGGVNQPQHF,TGTGCCAGCAGTTTGGGGGGTGGGGTGAATCAGCCCCAGCATTTT
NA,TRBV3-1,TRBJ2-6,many,CASSHNDYAGANVLTF,TGTGCCAGCAGCCATAACGACTACGCTGGGGCCAACGTCCTGACTTTC
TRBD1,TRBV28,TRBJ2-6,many,CASSLRGRGANVLTF,TGTGCCAGCAGTTTAAGGGGGCGTGGGGCCAACGTCCTGACTTTC
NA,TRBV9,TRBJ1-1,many,CASSDFEAFF,TGTGCCAGCAGCGATTTTGAAGCTTTCTTT
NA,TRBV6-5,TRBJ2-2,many,CASSPLGTGELFF,TGTGCCAGCAGCCCCCTCGGGACCGGGGAGCTGTTTTTT
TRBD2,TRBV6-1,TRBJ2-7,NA,CASRGAGAGYEQYF,TGTGCCAGCAGGGGAGCGGGAGCAGGGTACGAGCAGTACTTC
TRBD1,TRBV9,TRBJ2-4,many,CASSTWGQENIQYF,TGTGCCAGCAGCACGTGGGGACAGGAAAACATTCAGTACTTC
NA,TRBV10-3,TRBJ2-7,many,CAISESWVGRVYYEQYF,TGTGCCATCAGTGAGTCATGGGTGGGACGGGTATACTACGAGCAGTACTTC
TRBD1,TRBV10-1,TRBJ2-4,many,CASPYPQGRENIQYF,TGCGCCAGCCCTTACCCACAGGGGAGAGAAAACATTCAGTACTTC
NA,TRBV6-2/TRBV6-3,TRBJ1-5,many,CASSLYGGRGNQPQHF,TGTGCCAGCAGTCTCTACGGGGGGCGAGGCAATCAGCCCCAGCATTTT
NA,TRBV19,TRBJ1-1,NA,CASSTVQQNTEACF,TGTGCCAGTAGCACGGTACAGCAGAACACTGAAGCTTGCTTT
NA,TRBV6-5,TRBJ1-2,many,CASSPPDGDNYGYTF,TGTGCCAGCAGCCCCCCGGACGGGGACAACTATGGCTACACCTTC
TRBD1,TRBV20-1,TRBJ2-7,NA,CSARYPTGVGYEQYF,TGCAGTGCTAGATACCCTACAGGGGTAGGCTACGAGCAGTACTTC
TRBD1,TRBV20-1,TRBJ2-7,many,CSARTGTYEQYF,TGCAGTGCTAGGACAGGGACCTACGAGCAGTACTTC
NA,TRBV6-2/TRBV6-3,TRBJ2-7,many,CASSFGAHQHTTAYEQYF,TGTGCCAGCAGTTTTGGGGCACATCAACACACGACAGCCTACGAGCAGTACTTC
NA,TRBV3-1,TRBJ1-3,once,CASSQAPPVSGNTIYF,TGTGCCAGCAGCCAAGCACCTCCTGTCTCTGGAAACACCATATATTTT
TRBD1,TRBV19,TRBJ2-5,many,CASSIPRGPQGVETQYF,TGTGCCAGTAGTATACCAAGGGGGCCTCAGGGGGTAGAGACCCAGTACTTC
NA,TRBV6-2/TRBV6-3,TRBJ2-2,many,CASRQGSWTGELSF,TGTGCCAGCAGACAGGGAAGCTGGACCGGGGAGCTGTCTTTT
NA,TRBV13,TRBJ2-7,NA,CASSGGGREQYF,TGTGCCAGCAGCGGAGGAGGACGCGAGCAGTACTTC
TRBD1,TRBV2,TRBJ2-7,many,CASRGDSAYEQYF,TGTGCCAGCAGGGGGGACAGCGCCTACGAGCAGTACTTC
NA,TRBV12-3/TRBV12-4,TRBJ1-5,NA,CASSPQGLGQPQHF,TGTGCCAGCAGTCCCCAGGGACTTGGCCAGCCCCAGCATTTT
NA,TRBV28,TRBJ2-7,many,CASSLSGLYEQYF,TGTGCCAGCAGTTTAAGCGGCCTCTACGAGCAGTACTTC
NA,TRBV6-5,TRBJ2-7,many,CASSYPEGRRYEQYF,TGTGCCAGCAGTTATCCGGAGGGCCGACGATACGAGCAGTACTTC
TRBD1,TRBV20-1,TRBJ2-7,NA,CSARPRQGITYEQYF,TGCAGTGCTAGACCCAGACAGGGGATCACCTACGAGCAGTACTTC